A selection of T cell receptor beta chains follows, all from one sample in a study of blood T cell repertoires in COVID-19. Sequenced by immunoSEQ multiplex PCR; TCRdb stores in-frame clones only, minus some. Here the sample spans around 310,000 clones, around nine tenths being singletons. The sequenced sample was PBMCs or T cells enriched from blood (not recorded which). These receptor sequences come from a woman aged 40 to 50 who had recovered from COVID-19. The CDR3 runs from the conserved cysteine through the conserved F or W. The D gene is left open where the match is weak. Size is omitted from some rows. Given values are once, few, many or a class for expanded clones.

clone size	J gene	V gene	D gene	CDR3 DNA	CDR3 protein
NA	TRBJ2-1	TRBV29-1	NA	TGCAGCGTTACGGCCTACAATGAGCAGTTCTTC	CSVTAYNEQFF
NA	TRBJ1-6	TRBV6-5	NA	TGTGCCAGCAGGGACGCGGGACGGATTAATTCACCCCTCCACTTT	CASRDAGRINSPLHF
NA	TRBJ1-2	TRBV19	TRBD1	TGTGCCAGTAGTTACGACAGGGTAGGAGCTAACTATGGCTACACCTTC	CASSYDRVGANYGYTF
NA	TRBJ1-6	TRBV9	NA	TGTGCCAGCAACCGTGGGGGGATCAATTCACCCCTCCACTTT	CASNRGGINSPLHF
NA	TRBJ2-5	TRBV12-3/TRBV12-4	TRBD2	TGTGCCAGCAGCGGGACTAGTCTGGAGACCCAGTACTTC	CASSGTSLETQYF
NA	TRBJ1-5	TRBV7-9	NA	TGTGCCAGCAGCTTAATTACAGGGAGGGGAGAGCCCCAGCATTTT	CASSLITGRGEPQHF
NA	TRBJ2-2	TRBV7-3	NA	TGTGCCAGCAGCCCTACTGCCACCGGGGAGCTGTTTTTT	CASSPTATGELFF
NA	TRBJ2-2	TRBV6-5	NA	TGTGCCAGCAGTTACAGAGGGTCCGGGGAGCTGTTTTTT	CASSYRGSGELFF
NA	TRBJ2-7	TRBV29-1	TRBD2	TGCAGCGTGAGACTAGCGGGGGGCTACGAGCAGTACTTC	CSVRLAGGYEQYF
NA	TRBJ1-2	TRBV29-1	NA	TGCGAGGTGTGGCACCCTCCTCACTATGGCTACACCTTC	CEVWHPPHYGYTF
NA	TRBJ2-3	TRBV18	TRBD2	TGTGCCAGCTCACCACGGCGGGAGGGCCTAGACACGCAGTATTTT	CASSPRREGLDTQYF
NA	TRBJ2-6	TRBV3-1/TRBV3-2	NA	TGTGCCAGCAGCCTCCGACAGTCACTCAGGGCCAACGTCCTGACTTTC	CASSLRQSLRANVLTF
NA	TRBJ1-5	TRBV12-3/TRBV12-4	TRBD1	TGTGCCAGCAGCATACAGGGGGCTCAGCCCCAGCATTTT	CASSIQGAQPQHF
NA	TRBJ1-2	TRBV7-2	TRBD1	TGTGCCAGCAGCATTAGCCTCCTAACCAGGACAGGGAACTATGGCTACACCTTC	CASSISLLTRTGNYGYTF
NA	TRBJ1-4	TRBV9	TRBD1	TGTGCCAGCAGCCCAGGGACAGCTGCAACTAATGAAAAACTGTTTTTT	CASSPGTAATNEKLFF
once	TRBJ1-2	TRBV28	TRBD1	TGTGCCAGCTCTACGACAGGGGACGTCTATGGCTACACCTTC	CASSTTGDVYGYTF
NA	TRBJ2-1	TRBV13	NA	TGTGCCAGCAGCTCGAGACTAGTTAGCTACTACAATGAGCAGTTCTTC	CASSSRLVSYYNEQFF
NA	TRBJ2-1	TRBV7-9	NA	TGTGCCAGCGGCGGAGGGCCGAATGAGCAGTTCTTC	CASGGGPNEQFF
NA	TRBJ2-2	TRBV9	NA	TGTGCCAGCAGCGCTGGACAGCCGAACACCGGGGAGCTGTTTTTT	CASSAGQPNTGELFF
NA	TRBJ1-2	TRBV27	NA	TGTGCCAGCAGTCCGCGCCCCAATAACTATGGCTACACCTTC	CASSPRPNNYGYTF
NA	TRBJ1-1	TRBV2	NA	TGTGCCAGCGAGCTCACGACTGAAGCTTTCTTT	CASELTTEAFF
NA	TRBJ1-2	TRBV20-1	NA	TGCAGTGCTAGAGACTCGGGGGGCTACACCTTC	CSARDSGGYTF
NA	TRBJ1-2	TRBV7-2	NA	TGTGCCAGCAGCCCCTCGGCGGGTGGCGAAGTATACACCTTC	CASSPSAGGEVYTF
NA	TRBJ2-1	TRBV5-4	NA	TGTGCCAGCAGCATAGACACGAGCTCCTACAATGAGCAGTTCTTC	CASSIDTSSYNEQFF
NA	TRBJ2-5	TRBV24-1	TRBD2	TGTGCCACCAGTGCCTCGGGAGGCGGACAAGAGACCCAGTACTTC	CATSASGGGQETQYF
once	TRBJ2-7	TRBV5-1	TRBD2	TGCGCCAGCAGCTTGGAGCGGGGTCGGGGGGAGCAGTACTTC	CASSLERGRGEQYF
NA	TRBJ1-4	TRBV5-1	NA	TGCGCCAGCAGCTTGCTTAGTGGAACTAATGAAAAACTGTTTTTT	CASSLLSGTNEKLFF
NA	TRBJ2-7	TRBV4-1	TRBD2	TGCGCCAGCAGCCAAGGAAGCGGGAGTACAGGCTACGAGCAGTACTTC	CASSQGSGSTGYEQYF
NA	TRBJ2-5	TRBV9	TRBD1	TGTGCCAGCAGCGTAGTGGGACAGGGTATCGAGACCCAGTACTTC	CASSVVGQGIETQYF
NA	TRBJ1-1	TRBV14	NA	TGTGCCAGCAGCCTGACACAGAACACTGAAGCTTTCTTT	CASSLTQNTEAFF
NA	TRBJ1-1	TRBV7-9	NA	TGTGCCAGCAGCTTAGTCCGGAGTGGGGCCACTGAAGCTTTCTTT	CASSLVRSGATEAFF
NA	TRBJ1-2	TRBV6-5	NA	TGTGCCAGCAGAGAGACAGGTTCGGGCTATGGCTACACCTTC	CASRETGSGYGYTF
NA	TRBJ1-1	TRBV3-1/TRBV3-2	NA	TGTGCCAGCAGCCCCCCCCGCGGGGGCCGGGAGGCTGAAGCTTTCTTT	CASSPPRGGREAEAFF
NA	TRBJ2-3	TRBV7-3	TRBD2	TGTGCCAGCAGCTTGTTAGCGGGGGGGAGTACGCAGTATTTT	CASSLLAGGSTQYF
NA	TRBJ1-1	TRBV9	TRBD1	TGTGCCAGCAGCACCCGACAGGGTTCCGGGGTAACTGAAGCTTTCTTT	CASSTRQGSGVTEAFF
NA	TRBJ2-5	TRBV29-1	NA	TGCAGCGTTGGACAGAATCAAGAGACCCAGTACTTC	CSVGQNQETQYF
once	TRBJ2-7	TRBV29-1	NA	TGCAGCGTTCTGGACACGGCGGTCGACGAGCAGTACTTC	CSVLDTAVDEQYF
few	TRBJ2-7	TRBV5-4	TRBD2	TGTGCCAGCAGCTTCGGGGCTAGCGGGAGCTATTCCTACGAGCAGTACTTC	CASSFGASGSYSYEQYF
NA	TRBJ2-5	TRBV2	NA	TGTGCCAGCAGTGGACCACAGGAATACCAGACCCAGTACTTC	CASSGPQEYQTQYF
few	TRBJ2-1	TRBV19	TRBD1	TGTGCCAGTAAGAGGGGACAGGGGCAGTACAATGAGCAGTTCTTC	CASKRGQGQYNEQFF
NA	TRBJ2-1	TRBV7-9	TRBD1	TGTGCCACCGGGGGACAGGGGGCGTCGGGATCCTACAATGAGCAGTTCTTC	CATGGQGASGSYNEQFF